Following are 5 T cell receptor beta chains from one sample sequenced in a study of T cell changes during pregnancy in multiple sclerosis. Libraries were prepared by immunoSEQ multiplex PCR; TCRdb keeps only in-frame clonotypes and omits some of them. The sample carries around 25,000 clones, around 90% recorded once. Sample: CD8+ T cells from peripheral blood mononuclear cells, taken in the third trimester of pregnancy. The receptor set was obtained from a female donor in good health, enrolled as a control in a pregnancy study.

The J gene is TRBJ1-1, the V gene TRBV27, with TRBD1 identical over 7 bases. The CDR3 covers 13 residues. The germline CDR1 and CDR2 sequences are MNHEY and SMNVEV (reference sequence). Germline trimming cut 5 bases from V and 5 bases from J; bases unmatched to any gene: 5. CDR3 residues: CASSIQGRTEAFF. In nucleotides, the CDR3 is TGTGCCAGCAGTATACAGGGGCGGACTGAAGCTTTCTTT.

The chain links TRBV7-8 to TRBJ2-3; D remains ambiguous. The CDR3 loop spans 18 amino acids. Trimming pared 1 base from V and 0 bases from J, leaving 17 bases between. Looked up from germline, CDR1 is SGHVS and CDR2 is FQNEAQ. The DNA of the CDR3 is TGTGCCAGCAGCTTAGAAACCCGCCCATTAGCTAGCACAGATACGCAGTATTTT. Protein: CASSLETRPLASTDTQYF.

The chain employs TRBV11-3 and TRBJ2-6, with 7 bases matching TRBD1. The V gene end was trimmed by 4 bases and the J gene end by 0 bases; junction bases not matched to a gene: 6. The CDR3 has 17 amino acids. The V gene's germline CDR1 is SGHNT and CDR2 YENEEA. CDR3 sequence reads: CASSYRDSISGANVLTF. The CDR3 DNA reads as TGTGCCAGCAGCTACCGGGACAGTATCTCTGGGGCCAACGTCCTGACTTTC.

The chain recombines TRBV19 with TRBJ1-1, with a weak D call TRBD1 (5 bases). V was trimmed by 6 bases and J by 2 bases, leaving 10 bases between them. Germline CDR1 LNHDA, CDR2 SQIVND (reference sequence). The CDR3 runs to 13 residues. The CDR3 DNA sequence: TGTGCCAGTAGCCAGACAGCAAACACTGAAGCTTTCTTT. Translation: CASSQTANTEAFF.

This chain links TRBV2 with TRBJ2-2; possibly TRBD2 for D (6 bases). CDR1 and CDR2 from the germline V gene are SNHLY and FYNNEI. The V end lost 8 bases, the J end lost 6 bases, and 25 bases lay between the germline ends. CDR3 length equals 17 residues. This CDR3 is CASSSVSGVTSPGELFF. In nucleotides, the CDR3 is TGTGCCAGCTCGAGTGTATCGGGGGTCACTAGTCCCGGGGAGCTGTTTTTT. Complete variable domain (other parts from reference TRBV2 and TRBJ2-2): EPEVTQTPSHQVTQMGQEVILRCVPISNHLYFYWYRQILGQKVEFLVSFYNNEISEKSEIFDDQFSVERPDGSNFTLKIRSTKLEDSAMYFCASSSVSGVTSPGELFFGEGSRLTVL.